The 30 T cell receptor beta chains in this list originate from one sample, sequenced in a study of blood T cell repertoires in COVID-19. Assay used: immunoSEQ multiplex PCR; TCRdb lists only in-frame clones, some missing. The table includes 60,000 to 85,000 clones, roughly 86% detected once. Sequenced: peripheral blood. All receptors come from a man in his 70s with acute or convalescent COVID-19.

The chain has TRBV29-1 and TRBJ2-1; possible D gene TRBD1, 5 bases. This CDR3 region has 12 residues. CDR1 and CDR2 from the germline V gene are SQVTM and ANQGSEA. Trimming removed 4 bases from V and 9 bases from J, with 13 bases in between. The CDR3 nucleotides read TGCAGCGTTGCGGCAGGGCTGGTTGAGCAGTTCTTC. It codes for CSVAAGLVEQFF.

The chain carries TRBV18 and TRBJ1-1, with 7 bases fitting TRBD1. The trim removed 4 bases at V and 11 bases at J, leaving 16 bases unmatched. This CDR3 is 15 amino acids long. Germline V gene sequence: CDR1 KGHSH, CDR2 LQKENI. CDR3 sequence (DNA): TGTGCCAGCTCACAGAGGCAGGGGGAAGTATACGGTGCTTTCTTT. It yields the protein CASSQRQGEVYGAFF.

This chain joins TRBV7-9 and TRBJ2-3; 14 bases are a match to TRBD2. Germline-derived CDR1 and CDR2 are SEHNR and FQNEAQ (reference sequence). V lost 5 bases, J lost 6 bases, and 4 bases stayed unmatched. CDR3 length: 15 residues. The CDR3 DNA is TGTGCCAGCAGCCCCGGGACTAGCGGGAGTGATACGCAGTATTTT. It codes for CASSPGTSGSDTQYF. The whole variable domain, filled in from reference TRBV7-9 and TRBJ2-3, reads DTGVSQNPRHKITKRGQNVTFRCDPISEHNRLYWYRQTLGQGPEFLTYFQNEAQLEKSRLLSDRFSAERPKGSFSTLEIQRTEQGDSAMYLCASSPGTSGSDTQYFGPGTRLTVL.

The chain couples TRBV7-2 to TRBJ1-4, with D possibly matching TRBD1 (5 bases). Trimming left V 0 bases short and J 3 bases short, with 11 bases between. This CDR3 has 16 residues. Germline V gives CDR1 SGHTA, CDR2 FQGNSA. The CDR3, as DNA: TGTGCCAGCAGCTTAGCCGTTGGGGCAGCTAATGAAAAACTGTTTTTT. Translating gives CASSLAVGAANEKLFF.

The J gene is TRBJ2-5, the V gene TRBV2, with TRBD1 matching over 9 bases. The CDR3 consists of 15 residues. The V gene end was trimmed by 5 bases and the J gene end by 4 bases; junction bases not matched to a gene: 8. CDR1 SNHLY and CDR2 FYNNEI come from the germline V gene. This CDR3 is CASSLRTGGVETQYF. The CDR3 bases are TGTGCCAGCAGTTTACGAACAGGGGGCGTAGAGACCCAGTACTTC.

This chain joins TRBV7-2 and TRBJ2-7; weak D call: TRBD2 (5 bases). Trimming cost V 5 bases and J 5 bases, with 28 bases left between them. The CDR3 loop spans 18 amino acids. Per the germline V gene, CDR1 is SGHTA and CDR2 is FQGNSA. The CDR3 nucleotides read TGTGCCAGCAGCCGGAGAGGGTGGAGAACCCAAACTTACGACGAGCAGTACTTC. Amino acid sequence: CASSRRGWRTQTYDEQYF.

The genes are TRBV7-3 and TRBJ2-4; 9 nucleotides align to TRBD1. The CDR3 totals 17 residues. CDR1 is SGHTA and CDR2 is FQGTGA in the germline V gene. After removal of 5 bases from V and 2 bases from J, the junction contained 10 bases not matched to a gene. The CDR3 is CASSPHSGTGTKNIQYF. CDR3 in DNA: TGTGCCAGCAGCCCCCACTCCGGGACAGGGACCAAAAACATTCAGTACTTC.

The V and J genes are TRBV6-5 and TRBJ2-7; 11 nucleotides match TRBD1. Germline assignment: CDR1 MNHEY and CDR2 SVGAGI. The trim removed 6 bases at V and 1 base at J, leaving 5 bases unmatched. This CDR3 spans 15 amino acids. In DNA, the CDR3 is TGTGCCAGCAGGAGATGGGACAGGGGGTCCTACGAGCAGTACTTC. Protein product: CASRRWDRGSYEQYF.

The chain has TRBV9 and TRBJ2-3, with 8 bases matching TRBD1. The junction had 3 bases not matched to a gene; V was cut back by 2 bases and J by 4 bases. The CDR3 consists of 14 residues. CDR1 is SGDLS and CDR2 is YYNGEE in the germline V gene. CDR3 region: CASSVKQGADTQYF. CDR3 nucleotides: TGTGCCAGCAGCGTGAAACAGGGGGCAGATACGCAGTATTTT.

The chain links TRBV5-6 to TRBJ1-4, with D unresolved. The V end lost 4 bases, the J end lost 8 bases, and 15 bases lay between the germline ends. The CDR3 is 14 amino acids. Germline CDR1 reads SGHDT; CDR2 reads YYEEEE. The CDR3 nucleotides are TGTGCCAGCAGCCGGTTGGTTTTGAGGGAAAAACTGTTTTTT. Its protein is CASSRLVLREKLFF.

The sample holds one count of this clone. CDR3 amino acids: CASSQFPWHRRGSNTEAFF. CDR3 coding DNA: TGCGCCAGCAGTCAGTTCCCCTGGCATAGGCGGGGATCGAACACTGAAGCTTTCTTT. V and J are TRBV23-1 and TRBJ1-1, with D unresolved. TRBV23-1 has ORF status, its function being uncertain. The CDR3 is 19 residues long. V was trimmed by 3 bases and J by 1 base, leaving 24 bases between them.

CDR3 sequence reads: CASSGGTGGGYTF. DNA for the CDR3: TGTGCCAGCAGTGGCGGGACAGGGGGTGGCTACACCTTC. The chain is built from TRBV2 and TRBJ1-2, with TRBD1 matching over 11 bases. CDR3 length: 13 residues. Germline V CDR1 and CDR2: SNHLY, FYNNEI. Losses at the gene ends were 4 bases for V and 7 bases for J; bases not matched to a gene: 2.

The chain's CDR3 is CASSRSSVTGELFF. CDR3 DNA: TGTGCCAGCAGCCGTTCGTCTGTCACCGGGGAGCTGTTTTTT. V and J are TRBV3-1 (or the pseudogene TRBV3-2) and TRBJ2-2; D is undetermined. Deletions cut 4 bases from V and 4 bases from J, with 10 bases between. This CDR3 is 14 amino acids long. The V gene's germline CDR1 is LGHDT and CDR2 YNNKEL (reference sequence).

The CDR3: CASSETSGGPDTQYF. The CDR3 DNA follows: TGTGCCAGTAGTGAGACTAGCGGGGGTCCAGATACGCAGTATTTT. The chain uses TRBV19 and TRBJ2-3; 12 bases line up with TRBD2. Germline V gene data show CDR1 as LNHDA and CDR2 as SQIVND (reference sequence). The CDR3 totals 15 residues. V dropped 5 bases and J dropped 4; count of bases not matched to a gene: 4.

J is TRBJ2-3 and V is TRBV5-4, with unresolved D. Germline V gives CDR1 SGHNT, CDR2 YYREEE (reference sequence). V was clipped by 5 bases and J by 6 bases, with 13 bases between them. The CDR3 length is 13 residues. The CDR3 protein is CASRIVSSDTQYF. In DNA, the CDR3 is TGTGCCAGCAGGATTGTGAGTTCGGATACGCAGTATTTT.

The V gene is TRBV11-1, the J gene TRBJ2-7; TRBD1 might be the D (5 bases). From germline, CDR1 is SGHAT and CDR2 FQDESV (reference sequence). V lost 5 bases and J 6 bases, leaving 14 bases between the germline ends. This CDR3 spans 13 amino acids. The CDR3 reads CASSPRSGREQYF. In DNA, the CDR3 is TGTGCCAGCAGCCCCCGGTCAGGGCGCGAGCAGTACTTC.

The chain carries TRBV6-2 or TRBV6-3 and TRBJ1-2; 7 bases match TRBD1. Germline-derived CDR1 and CDR2 are MNHEY and SVGEGT. V shed 0 bases and J 8 bases; nucleotides not matched to a gene: 6. The length of the CDR3 is 14 residues. The CDR3: CASSYSDRVSGYTF. DNA of the CDR3: TGTGCCAGCAGTTACTCCGACAGGGTGAGCGGCTACACCTTC.

For the CDR3, the DNA is TGTGCCAGCAGCTTGGTTCGACTCCAAGAGACCCAGTACTTC. Amino acid sequence: CASSLVRLQETQYF. J is TRBJ2-5 and V is TRBV5-8; D uncertain. CDR1 and CDR2 (germline): SGHTS, YDEGEE. Trimming removed 0 bases at V and 1 base at J, with 7 bases between. CDR3 size: 14 residues.

The rearrangement joins TRBV7-9 to TRBJ1-1; 11 nucleotides align to TRBD1. Germline CDR1 reads SEHNR; CDR2 reads FQNEAQ (reference sequence). V lost 5 bases and J lost 7; bases outside the gene matches: 6. This CDR3 has 14 amino acids. CDR3 protein: CASSQDRGPLEAFF. The CDR3 DNA follows: TGTGCCAGCAGCCAGGACAGGGGGCCTCTTGAAGCTTTCTTT.

This clone was picked up a small number of times. V is TRBV19 and J is TRBJ2-4; D might be TRBD2 (5 bases). The CDR3 length is 11 residues. Trimming took 7 bases from V and 9 from J, leaving 10 bases between them. From germline, CDR1 is LNHDA and CDR2 SQIVND (reference sequence). CDR3 sequence: CASTTGSIQYF. For the CDR3, the DNA is TGTGCCAGTACCACGGGGAGCATTCAGTACTTC.

The CDR3 is CSASSRLSYGYTF. Written as DNA, the CDR3 is TGCAGTGCTAGTTCCAGGTTATCCTATGGCTACACCTTC. The chain carries TRBV20-1 and TRBJ1-2; D gene uncertain. CDR1 and CDR2 from the germline V gene are DFQATT and SNEGSKA (reference sequence). V was clipped by 3 bases and J by 4 bases, with 12 bases between them. The CDR3 length is 13 residues.

This chain connects TRBV28 to TRBJ1-5; D possibly corresponds to TRBD1 (5 bases). V lost 4 bases and J 6 bases, leaving 16 bases between the germline ends. Germline loops: CDR1 MDHEN, CDR2 SYDVKM. The CDR3 consists of 15 residues. This CDR3 is CASSSILGGPQPQHF. In DNA, the CDR3 is TGTGCCAGCAGTTCCATTCTCGGGGGACCTCAGCCCCAGCATTTT.

V gene TRBV6-5 combines with J gene TRBJ2-7; the match to TRBD2 covers 11 bases. From germline, CDR1 is MNHEY and CDR2 SVGAGI. J was trimmed by 2 bases and V by 0 bases; bases with no gene match: 3. The CDR3 extends over 16 amino acids. CDR3 region: CASSYSGTSGPYEQYF. The CDR3 DNA reads TGTGCCAGCAGTTACTCGGGGACTAGCGGTCCCTACGAGCAGTACTTC.

The chain recombines TRBV6-6 with TRBJ1-2; tentatively, D is TRBD1 (6 bases). The CDR3 is 13 amino acids. V was pared by 5 bases and J by 3 bases, with 10 bases between. CDR1 and CDR2 from the germline V gene are MNHNY and SVGAGI (reference sequence). The CDR3 reads CASSPRTDYGYTF. CDR3 nucleotide sequence: TGTGCCAGCAGTCCGAGGACAGACTATGGCTACACCTTC.

A single count supports this clone. CDR3 loop: CASSSTGASRTYEQYF. The CDR3 bases are TGTGCCAGCAGTTCCACAGGGGCGAGTCGAACCTACGAGCAGTACTTC. The rearrangement joins TRBV28 to TRBJ2-7; 7 bases agree with TRBD1. Losses at the gene ends were 4 bases for V and 2 bases for J; bases not matched to a gene: 11. The CDR3 length is 16 residues. Germline assignment: CDR1 MDHEN and CDR2 SYDVKM.

The table lists this clone with a few counts. The chain uses TRBV6-2 or TRBV6-3 and TRBJ2-4, with a tentative D call TRBD1 (6 bases). Trimming removed 0 bases from V and 1 base from J, with 22 bases in between. Germline V gene sequence: CDR1 MNHEY, CDR2 SVGEGT. The CDR3 covers 20 residues. The CDR3 sequence: CASSYSKTGNPLWAKNIQYF. The CDR3 nucleotides read TGTGCCAGCAGTTACTCGAAAACAGGGAATCCCCTCTGGGCCAAAAACATTCAGTACTTC.

The gene calls are TRBV5-4 and TRBJ1-1; TRBD1 matches 9 bases. The germline V gene encodes CDR1 SGHNT and CDR2 YYREEE (reference sequence). V lost 4 bases to trimming and J lost 5 bases; unmatched junction nucleotides: 9. This CDR3 region has 15 residues. This CDR3 is CASSPRDRVGTEAFF. CDR3 bases: TGTGCCAGCAGCCCGCGGGACAGGGTTGGGACTGAAGCTTTCTTT.

This clone occurred once. V is TRBV30 and J is TRBJ2-1, with unresolved D. From germline, CDR1 is GTSNPN and CDR2 SVGIG (reference sequence). The CDR3 covers 13 residues. V was shortened by 2 bases and J by 7 bases, with 12 bases between the two germline ends. The CDR3 loop reads CAWSLFDGNEQFF. The CDR3 coding sequence is TGTGCCTGGAGTCTCTTTGACGGGAATGAGCAGTTCTTC.

This chain joins TRBV2 and TRBJ2-7; 9 bases match TRBD2. The V gene end was trimmed by 7 bases and the J gene end by 4 bases; junction bases not matched to a gene: 11. The CDR3 contains 15 residues. CDR1 is SNHLY and CDR2 is FYNNEI in the germline V gene. The CDR3 DNA reads as TGTGCCAGCACCTCGAACGCGGGAGGGCCATACGAGCAGTACTTC. Protein sequence: CASTSNAGGPYEQYF.

This clone was seen only a few times. This chain connects TRBV11-2 to TRBJ2-2, with no clear D. The germline gives CDR1 SGHAT, CDR2 FQNNGV. The length of the CDR3 is 14 residues. Trimming shortened V by 6 bases and J by 2 bases, and 10 bases separated the two germline ends. The CDR3 DNA reads TGTGCCAGCAGTTGGGCTCCAAACACCGGGGAGCTGTTTTTT. This codes for CASSWAPNTGELFF.